This T cell receptor (beta chain) was sequenced for a study of siplizumab effects on memory and regulatory T cells. Sequenced by immunoSEQ multiplex PCR; TCRdb stores in-frame clones only, minus some. The sample has about 120,000 clones, around 93% seen once; the top ten hold about 0.16%. CDR1 is SGHRS, CDR2 YFSETQ, per germline. Unmatched junction bases numbered 0, after V lost 3 bases and J lost 2 bases. The CDR3 is 13 residues long. This TCR was recovered from a human donor in good health. The J gene is TRBJ2-5, the V gene TRBV5-1, with 8 bases matching TRBD2. Sample: non-Treg CD4+ T cells sorted from blood. The CDR3 DNA is TGCGCCAGCAGCTCGGGAGGGCAAGAGACCCAGTACTTC. It yields the protein CASSSGGQETQYF.